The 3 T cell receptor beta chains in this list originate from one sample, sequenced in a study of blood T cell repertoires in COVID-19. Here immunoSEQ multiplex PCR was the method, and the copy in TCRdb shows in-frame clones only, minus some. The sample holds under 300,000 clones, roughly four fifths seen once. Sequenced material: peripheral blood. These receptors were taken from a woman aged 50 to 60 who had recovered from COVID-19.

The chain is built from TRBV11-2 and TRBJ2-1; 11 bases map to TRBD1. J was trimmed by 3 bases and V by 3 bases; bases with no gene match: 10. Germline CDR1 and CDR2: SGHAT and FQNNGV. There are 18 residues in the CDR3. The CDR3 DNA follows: TGTGCCAGCAGCTTTCTCCCCGGACAGGGGGCGGACTACAATGAGCAGTTCTTC. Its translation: CASSFLPGQGADYNEQFF.

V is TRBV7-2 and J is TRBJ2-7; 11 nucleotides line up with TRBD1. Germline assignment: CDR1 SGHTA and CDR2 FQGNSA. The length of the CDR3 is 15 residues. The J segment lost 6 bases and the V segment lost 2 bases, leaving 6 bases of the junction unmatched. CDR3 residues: CASSLQGQGVGEQYF. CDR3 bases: TGTGCCAGCAGCTTACAGGGACAGGGGGTTGGCGAGCAGTACTTC.

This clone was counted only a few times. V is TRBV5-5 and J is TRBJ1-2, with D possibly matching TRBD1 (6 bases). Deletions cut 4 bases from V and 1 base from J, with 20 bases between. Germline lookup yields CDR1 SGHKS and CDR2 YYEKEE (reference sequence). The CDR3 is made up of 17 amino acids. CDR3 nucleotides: TGTGCCAGCAGCCCAAATACCTACAGGGCTTTTAACTATGGCTACACCTTC. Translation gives CASSPNTYRAFNYGYTF.